These 22 T cell receptor beta chains originate from one sample sequenced in a study of T-cell reconstitution after alpha-beta-depleted transplantation in children. Preparing the TCRbeta library involved the use of unique molecular identifiers. TCRdb recomputed calls from the PCR reads with MiXCR, one row per CDR3 protein. This table holds about 340,000 distinct CDR3 sequences, roughly 15% found once. The sample in question was PBMCs, mostly from graft donor cells, obtained 360 days after TCRalphabeta/CD19-depleted stem cell transplant. All receptors come from a male patient between 2 and 15 years old who had a stem cell transplant for acute lymphoblastic leukemia, so the T cells may come from the graft donor.

The V gene is TRBV29-1, the J gene TRBJ2-5, with a tentative D call TRBD1 (5 bases). With 3 bases removed from V and 5 bases from J, the gap between germline ends came to 13 bases. The CDR3 runs to 13 residues. Germline values: CDR1 SQVTM, CDR2 ANQGSEA. In DNA form, the CDR3 reads TGCAGCGTTGAGGGGCAGGTCTGGGAGACCCAGTACTTC. Protein sequence: CSVEGQVWETQYF.

The chain uses TRBV13 and TRBJ2-1, with D perhaps being TRBD1 or TRBD2 (6 bases each). There are 17 residues in the CDR3. CDR1 is PRHDT and CDR2 is FYEKMQ in the germline V gene (reference sequence). The ends were cut back, 5 bases at V and 5 bases at J, with 22 bases in the middle. For the CDR3, the DNA is TGTGCCAGCAGCACACCCTGGGAGGCAGGGGTGGACAATGAGCAGTTCTTC. Protein: CASSTPWEAGVDNEQFF.

This clonotype was seen only a few times. The rearrangement joins TRBV7-8 to TRBJ2-3; D is undetermined. Germline V CDR1 and CDR2: SGHVS, FQNEAQ. The CDR3 spans 12 residues. The ends were cut back, 4 bases at V and 6 bases at J, with 8 bases in the middle. Here the CDR3 DNA reads TGTGCCAGCAGCTCGTACCTGGATACGCAGTATTTT. It translates to CASSSYLDTQYF. Filled out from reference TRBV7-8 and TRBJ2-3, the complete variable domain reads GAGVSQSPRYKVAKRGQDVALRCDPISGHVSLFWYQQALGQGPEFLTYFQNEAQLDKSGLPSDRFFAERPEGSVSTLKIQRTQQEDSAVYLCASSSYLDTQYFGPGTRLTVL.

This clonotype was seen ten or more times. The chain uses TRBV29-1 and TRBJ2-3, with TRBD1 matching 9 bases. Germline V CDR1 and CDR2: SQVTM, ANQGSEA. Losses at the gene ends were 4 bases for V and 4 bases for J; bases not matched to a gene: 6. The CDR3 contains 14 residues. Written as DNA, the CDR3 is TGCAGCGTTGCCCGGGACAGGGTTTCAGATACGCAGTATTTT. This sequence encodes CSVARDRVSDTQYF.

The chain is built from TRBV5-1 and TRBJ2-3; D is uncertain. This CDR3 contains 16 residues. Trimming stripped 2 bases from V and 4 bases from J, with 17 bases between. From germline, CDR1 is SGHRS and CDR2 YFSETQ. The chain's CDR3 is CASSFLGPSGADTQYF. The CDR3 DNA follows: TGCGCCAGCAGCTTTTTAGGCCCTTCTGGCGCAGATACGCAGTATTTT.

The DNA for the CDR3 is TGTGCCATCAGCGACAGGGGCGCTAACTATGGCTACACCTTC. It translates to CAISDRGANYGYTF. The chain joins TRBV10-3 to TRBJ1-2; 8 nucleotides agree with TRBD1. V trimming: 6 bases; J trimming: 0 bases; junction bases outside the gene matches: 3. CDR3 length: 14 amino acids. CDR1 is ENHRY, CDR2 SYGVKD, per germline.

The chain carries TRBV5-1 and TRBJ1-2; possibly TRBD1 for D (5 bases). This CDR3 contains 16 residues. Germline CDR1 and CDR2: SGHRS and YFSETQ. V was trimmed by 0 bases and J by 2 bases, leaving 14 bases between them. As DNA, the CDR3 is TGCGCCAGCAGCTTGGAGCCTCCGGGACGCAACTATGGCTACACCTTC. Protein product: CASSLEPPGRNYGYTF.

This clonotype occurred a few times. The V call is TRBV10-3, the J call TRBJ1-2, with D perhaps matching TRBD1 (5 bases). The V gene's germline CDR1 is ENHRY and CDR2 SYGVKD. V was clipped by 5 bases and J by 2 bases, with 9 bases between them. The CDR3 sequence is 13 residues long. DNA of the CDR3: TGTGCCATCAGTAGGACACAAAACTATGGCTACACCTTC. Translation: CAISRTQNYGYTF.

The genes are TRBV5-1 and TRBJ1-1; D is possibly TRBD1 (6 bases). The V gene's germline CDR1 is SGHRS and CDR2 YFSETQ. The germline V and J ends were trimmed by 0 bases and 4 bases, with 13 bases remaining between them. The CDR3 is 15 residues long. CDR3 coding DNA: TGCGCCAGCAGCTTGGAGCGGGGGGCGGTCACTGAAGCTTTCTTT. Encoded protein: CASSLERGAVTEAFF.

This chain links TRBV29-1 with TRBJ2-5; D may be TRBD2 (5 bases). V shed 7 bases and J shed 1 base, with 13 bases lying between them. Germline CDR1 SQVTM, CDR2 ANQGSEA. This CDR3 is built from 13 residues. The CDR3 sequence: CSEVAGLQETQYF. CDR3 in DNA: TGCAGCGAGGTGGCCGGACTCCAAGAGACCCAGTACTTC.

Only a few counts were recorded for this clonotype. This chain links TRBV3-1 with TRBJ2-1, with 10 bases matching TRBD2. Germline CDR1 is LGHDT and CDR2 is YNNKEL (reference sequence). Unmatched junction bases numbered 13, after V lost 1 base and J lost 7 bases. This CDR3 comprises 18 residues. CDR3 loop: CASSQVAASGRMRNEQFF. The CDR3 nucleotides read TGTGCCAGCAGCCAAGTAGCGGCTAGCGGGAGAATGAGGAATGAGCAGTTCTTC.

This clonotype occurred many times. V is TRBV10-3 and J is TRBJ2-2, with 10 bases that match TRBD1. This CDR3 has 17 residues. CDR1 and CDR2 (germline): ENHRY, SYGVKD. Trimming took 6 bases from V and 3 from J; bases not matched to a gene: 10. CDR3 sequence (DNA): TGTGCCATCAGGAAAGACAGGGGGCGAAGAGACACCGGGGAGCTGTTTTTT. It is translated as CAIRKDRGRRDTGELFF.

Ten or more counts support this clonotype. This chain uses TRBV7-2 with TRBJ1-5; possibly TRBD1 for D (5 bases). Trimming took off 1 base at V and 3 bases at J, with 10 bases between the two ends. The CDR3 contains 15 residues. Looked up from germline, CDR1 is SGHTA and CDR2 is FQGNSA. CDR3 sequence reads: CASSLGGLHNQPQHF. CDR3 sequence (DNA): TGTGCCAGCAGCTTAGGGGGACTGCACAATCAGCCCCAGCATTTT.

This clonotype appeared many times. This chain uses TRBV12-3 or TRBV12-4 with TRBJ2-1, with a weak D call TRBD1 (5 bases). The CDR3 totals 16 residues. The V and J ends lost 7 bases and 2 bases respectively, with 18 bases between them. The CDR3: CASTPLGHSTYNEQFF. CDR3 nucleotides: TGTGCCAGCACCCCTTTAGGACACAGCACCTACAATGAGCAGTTCTTC.

This clonotype occurred a few times. The chain couples TRBV6-2 or TRBV6-3 to TRBJ1-2, with no clear D. V was trimmed by 2 bases and J by 4 bases, leaving 14 bases between them. Germline assignment: CDR1 MNHEY and CDR2 SVGEGT. This CDR3 has 15 amino acids. CDR3 DNA sequence: TGTGCCAGCAGTTACGGCGGAGGCGGCACCTATGGCTACACCTTC. Amino acid sequence: CASSYGGGGTYGYTF.

In this sample, this clonotype turned up a few times. The V gene is TRBV28, the J gene TRBJ2-5; 9 nucleotides line up with TRBD2. The CDR3 totals 15 residues. Germline V CDR1 and CDR2: MDHEN, SYDVKM. Trimming cost V 6 bases and J 4 bases; bases outside gene matches: 9. The CDR3 sequence is CASSEVSGSPETQYF. DNA of the CDR3: TGTGCCAGCAGCGAGGTTAGCGGGAGTCCAGAGACCCAGTACTTC.

The chain joins TRBV9 to TRBJ2-3; TRBD2 matches 9 bases. J lost 0 bases, V lost 4 bases, and 6 bases had no gene match. The CDR3 sequence is 16 residues long. Germline lookup yields CDR1 SGDLS and CDR2 YYNGEE. The CDR3 nucleotides are TGTGCCAGCAGCTTACGGGGGACTAGCAGCACAGATACGCAGTATTTT. As protein: CASSLRGTSSTDTQYF.

This clonotype was seen more than once but under ten times. V and J are TRBV4-1 and TRBJ1-3, with 7 bases aligning to TRBD1. The V gene's germline CDR1 is MGHRA and CDR2 YSYEKL. The CDR3 totals 15 residues. V gave up 4 bases and J gave up 0 bases; unmatched junction bases: 3. CDR3 amino acids: CASSPTGASGNTIYF. The CDR3 nucleotides are TGCGCCAGCAGCCCTACAGGGGCCTCTGGAAACACCATATATTTT.

The table lists this clonotype with many counts. This chain joins TRBV7-9 and TRBJ1-4, with 8 bases that match TRBD1. Germline trimming cut 6 bases from V and 8 bases from J; bases unmatched to any gene: 2. The CDR3 length is 12 residues. CDR1 is SEHNR, CDR2 FQNEAQ, per germline (reference sequence). CDR3 sequence reads: CASRTGAEKLFF. The CDR3 nucleotides read TGTGCCAGCAGGACAGGGGCCGAAAAACTGTTTTTT. Using reference TRBV7-9 and TRBJ1-4 for the parts outside the CDR3, the full variable domain is DTGVSQNPRHKITKRGQNVTFRCDPISEHNRLYWYRQTLGQGPEFLTYFQNEAQLEKSRLLSDRFSAERPKGSFSTLEIQRTEQGDSAMYLCASRTGAEKLFFGSGTQLSVL.

The genes are TRBV4-3 and TRBJ2-7; TRBD2 matches at 11 bases. The CDR3 runs 16 residues. Germline V gene data show CDR1 as LGHNA and CDR2 as YSLEER. V shed 0 bases, J shed 6 bases, and the junction held 7 bases outside the gene matches. This CDR3 reads CASSQDQRLAGLEQYF. CDR3 in DNA: TGCGCCAGCAGCCAAGATCAGAGACTAGCGGGACTCGAGCAGTACTTC.

At least ten counts were recorded for this clonotype. V and J are TRBV7-6 and TRBJ2-5; TRBD2 aligns across 8 bases. This CDR3 has 15 amino acids. Germline V lookup: CDR1 SGHVS, CDR2 FNYEAQ. Trimming took 3 bases from V and 5 from J; bases not matched to a gene: 8. The CDR3 loop is CASSFTGTRVETQYF. The CDR3 DNA sequence: TGTGCCAGCAGCTTTACCGGGACTAGGGTTGAGACCCAGTACTTC.

The rearrangement links TRBV7-9 to TRBJ1-1; D possibly corresponds to TRBD1 (6 bases). V was shortened by 6 bases and J by 1 base, with 15 bases between the two germline ends. The CDR3 loop spans 15 amino acids. Germline V gene lookup returns CDR1 SEHNR and CDR2 FQNEAQ (reference sequence). This CDR3 is CASSIQGLPNTEAFF. As DNA, the CDR3 is TGTGCCAGCAGTATTCAGGGGCTCCCGAACACTGAAGCTTTCTTT. The full variable domain, in which reference TRBV7-9 and TRBJ1-1 provide the parts outside the CDR3, is DTGVSQNPRHKITKRGQNVTFRCDPISEHNRLYWYRQTLGQGPEFLTYFQNEAQLEKSRLLSDRFSAERPKGSFSTLEIQRTEQGDSAMYLCASSIQGLPNTEAFFGQGTRLTVV.